These T cell receptor beta chains were read from a single sample in a study of molecular identifiers for immune sequencing clone quantification. TCRdb reanalysed the PCR reads using MiXCR and keeps one entry per CDR3 protein. The sample holds some 70,000 distinct CDR3 sequences, roughly 20% seen once. Input material: naive CD8+ T cells from blood, with Jurkat cell RNA spiked in. Source of these receptors: a human donor in good health. Some libraries in this study had Jurkat cell RNA spiked in. Each CDR3 is given with its conserved first and last residue. D genes are given only for firm matches. Size values are once, few and many counts, or a class for expanded clones, and some rows have none.

d_call clone_size j_call v_call cdr3_nt cdr3_aa
NA many TRBJ1-1 TRBV4-1 TGCGCCAGCAGCCAAGATTGGAGTCAACCTGAAGCTTTCTTT CASSQDWSQPEAFF
TRBD2 many TRBJ2-3 TRBV13 TGTGCCAGCAGCTCCGGGACTAGCGGGAACCCCAGCACAGATACGCAGTATTTT CASSSGTSGNPSTDTQYF
TRBD2 many TRBJ2-1 TRBV7-8 TGTGCCAGCAGCTCATTTATAGCGGGGGGCTACAATGAGCAGTTCTTC CASSSFIAGGYNEQFF
NA few TRBJ2-4 TRBV11-3 TGTGCCAGCAGCTCAGGGGACATTCAGTACTTC CASSSGDIQYF
TRBD2 NA TRBJ2-4 TRBV6-6 TGTGCCAGCAGTTTTACCCTCGGCCTTGGACTAGCGGAAGCCAAAAACATTCAGTACTTC CASSFTLGLGLAEAKNIQYF
NA many TRBJ2-1 TRBV6-2/TRBV6-3 TGTGCCAGCAGTTACTTGCGTGAGCAGTTCTTC CASSYLREQFF
NA many TRBJ2-6 TRBV5-6 TGTGCCAGCAGCGTACAGGGTTACTCTGGGGCCAACGTCCTGACTTTC CASSVQGYSGANVLTF
NA NA TRBJ2-3 TRBV29-1 TGCAGCGTGCACATCCCCGGGATAGCAAGCACAGATACGCAGTATTTT CSVHIPGIASTDTQYF
NA many TRBJ2-3 TRBV13 TGTGCCAGCAGCTTATTAGGGGTCCCGGATACGCAGTATTTT CASSLLGVPDTQYF
NA many TRBJ2-2 TRBV27 TGTGCCAGCAGTTTATCGCCGCGGTTGAACACCGGGGAGCTGTTTTTT CASSLSPRLNTGELFF
NA many TRBJ2-1 TRBV27 TGTGCCAGCAGCGGGGAGGTTAGGGTCAATGAGCAGTTCTTC CASSGEVRVNEQFF
NA many TRBJ2-3 TRBV28 TGTGCCAGCAGTTTTTGGGGCGATACGCAGTATTTT CASSFWGDTQYF
NA NA TRBJ2-1 TRBV19 TGTGCCAGTAAGGAAGGGGGCTCCTACAATGAGCAGTTCTTC CASKEGGSYNEQFF
TRBD2 many TRBJ2-3 TRBV28 TGTGCCAGCAGTTTCGGGCTAGCGGGAGAATTCGCCGCTACGCAGTATTTT CASSFGLAGEFAATQYF
TRBD1 many TRBJ2-5 TRBV5-4 TGTGCCAGCAGCTTCTCTTCCGGGACAGCCCAAGAGACCCAGTACTTC CASSFSSGTAQETQYF
TRBD1 many TRBJ2-1 TRBV6-5 TGTGCCAGCAGTTACAACAGGGGGAATGAGCAGTTCTTC CASSYNRGNEQFF
TRBD2 NA TRBJ2-7 TRBV24-1 TGTGCCACCAGTGACCCTAAAAGCGGGATCTACGAGCAGTACTTC CATSDPKSGIYEQYF
TRBD1 many TRBJ1-2 TRBV29-1 TGCAGCGTTGGGGGTGGCAGGGGGCCTGAAGAAGCTAACTATGGCTACACCTTC CSVGGGRGPEEANYGYTF
NA few TRBJ1-2 TRBV29-1 TGCAGCGTTGAAGAAGGGGATGGCTACACCTTC CSVEEGDGYTF
NA NA TRBJ2-2 TRBV7-9 TGTGCCAGCAGCTCATCCCTTGGGGGCAGCACCGGGGAGCTGTCTTTT CASSSSLGGSTGELSF
NA NA TRBJ2-2 TRBV12-3/TRBV12-4 TGTGCCAGCAGTTTAGGGGAAACCGGGGAGCTGTTTTTT CASSLGETGELFF
NA many TRBJ1-1 TRBV29-1 TGCAGCGTCGCCGGGACGGCGAACACTGAAGCTTTCTTT CSVAGTANTEAFF
NA many TRBJ2-3 TRBV11-2 TGTGCCAGCAGCTTAGATCCCCTTTACGTAGACCGCACAGATACGCAGTATTTT CASSLDPLYVDRTDTQYF
TRBD2 once TRBJ2-3 TRBV28 TGTGCCAGCAGGCCGTGGACTAGCAGCACAGATACGCAGTATTTC CASRPWTSSTDTQYF
NA many TRBJ2-3 TRBV9 TGTGCCAGCAGCTCCGAGGGGTCCCTCACAGATACGCAGTATTTT CASSSEGSLTDTQYF
NA NA TRBJ1-1 TRBV27 TGTGCCAGCAGTTTAAATCGGGTGAACACTGAAGCTTTCTTT CASSLNRVNTEAFF
NA few TRBJ2-1 TRBV24-1 TGTGCCACCAGTGTCCCCCACGTGGACCTTATGAACGTCAATGAGCAGTTCTTC CATSVPHVDLMNVNEQFF
TRBD1 many TRBJ1-6 TRBV6-5 TGTGCCAGCAGTTACGGGGTAGGGGGCGGCTATAATTCACCCCTCCACTTT CASSYGVGGGYNSPLHF
NA many TRBJ2-3 TRBV28 TGTGCCAGCAGAGATTTAACAGATACGCAGTATTTT CASRDLTDTQYF
NA NA TRBJ2-3 TRBV12-3/TRBV12-4 TGTGCCAGCAGTTTAGCCTTATTCACAGATACGCAGTATTTT CASSLALFTDTQYF
NA NA TRBJ2-2 TRBV7-9 TGTGCCAGCAGCTTGGGAAACACCGGGGAGCTGCTTTTT CASSLGNTGELLF
TRBD2 NA TRBJ2-1 TRBV4-2 TGTGCCAGCAGCCAAGATCCTAGCAGCGGGGGGGAGCGGTTCTTC CASSQDPSSGGERFF
TRBD1 many TRBJ2-3 TRBV20-1 TGCAGTGCCAGTAAACAGGGGCTGGGCACAGATACGCAGTATTTT CSASKQGLGTDTQYF
NA many TRBJ2-3 TRBV20-1 TGCAGTGCGGAAGGGCTCCGACTACCCGGAATGTATACGCAGTATTTT CSAEGLRLPGMYTQYF
TRBD1 NA TRBJ1-4 TRBV12-3/TRBV12-4 TGTGCCAGCAGTCTCACAAGACAGGGCGCCCTCCTTAATGAAAAACTGTTTTTT CASSLTRQGALLNEKLFF
NA many TRBJ2-5 TRBV6-5 TGTGCGACCCAGTCCGGGCTTACAGTCCAAGAGACCCAGTACTTC CATQSGLTVQETQYF
NA many TRBJ2-7 TRBV4-1 TGCGCCAGCAGCCAATGGACCGAGTACGAGCAGTACTTC CASSQWTEYEQYF
TRBD1 NA TRBJ1-2 TRBV28 TGTGCCACCTCGGCTAGGGGGACAGACTATGGCTACACCTTC CATSARGTDYGYTF
TRBD1 many TRBJ2-1 TRBV27 TGTGCCAGCAGATCTGGACAGGGATTCAATGAGCAGTTCTTC CASRSGQGFNEQFF
TRBD2 many TRBJ2-7 TRBV5-1 TGCGCCAGCAGCTTGGGAGGACTAGCGGACTCCCCCCACGAGCAGTACTTC CASSLGGLADSPHEQYF
TRBD1 NA TRBJ2-7 TRBV27 TGTGCCAGCAGTTCATCCAGGGGGTCCTCCTACGAGCAGTACTTC CASSSSRGSSYEQYF
TRBD2 many TRBJ2-3 TRBV10-3 TGTGCCATCAGTGTGGGGTTTGAGACTAGCGGGAGCAATACAGATACGCAGTATTTT CAISVGFETSGSNTDTQYF
NA NA TRBJ2-1 TRBV2 TGTGCCAGCAGTGATCAGTGGCTAGGTACCTACAATGAGCAGTTCTTC CASSDQWLGTYNEQFF
NA many TRBJ2-7 TRBV7-2 TGTGCCAGCAGCTTAGGGGTAGGGGGCTACGAGCAGTACTTC CASSLGVGGYEQYF
TRBD2 few TRBJ2-2 TRBV27 TGTGCCAGCAGCCCTGGACTAGCGGGATGGGGTGGTTACACCGGGGAGCTGTTTTTT CASSPGLAGWGGYTGELFF
TRBD1 many TRBJ2-1 TRBV4-1 TGCGCCAGCAGCCAAACGACAGGGTATAGTGAGCAGTTCTTC CASSQTTGYSEQFF
TRBD1 many TRBJ2-5 TRBV28 TGTGCCAGCAGTCCCAGGACAGGGGTTGAGACCCAGTACTTC CASSPRTGVETQYF
TRBD1 many TRBJ1-1 TRBV13 TGTGCCAGCAGTAGACAGGGATACACTGAAGCTTTCTTT CASSRQGYTEAFF
NA many TRBJ2-1 TRBV11-2 TGTGCCAGCAGCTTACCCAACTACAATGAGCAGTTCTTC CASSLPNYNEQFF
NA many TRBJ1-1 TRBV19 TGTGCCAGTAGTCCGGACAGAGTCAACACTGAAGCTTTCTTT CASSPDRVNTEAFF
TRBD2 many TRBJ2-5 TRBV11-2 TGTGCCAGCAGCATACTAGCGGGAGTCGGTGAGACCCAGTACTTC CASSILAGVGETQYF
TRBD2 few TRBJ2-7 TRBV11-2 TGTGCCAGCAGCCTCGCGCCCGGGACTAGCGGGAGGGTTGACTCCTACGAGCAGTACTTC CASSLAPGTSGRVDSYEQYF
NA many TRBJ2-7 TRBV20-1 TGCAGTGCTCTCTTTTGGGACTCCTACGAGCAGTACTTC CSALFWDSYEQYF
TRBD1 many TRBJ2-2 TRBV19 TGTGCCAGTAGTATTACAGGGGGCCGGTCCGGGGAGCTGTTTTTT CASSITGGRSGELFF
TRBD2 many TRBJ2-7 TRBV7-9 TGTGCCAGCAGCGGGGGGGGCGAGCAGTACTTC CASSGGGEQYF
NA many TRBJ2-1 TRBV25-1 TGTGCCAGCAGTGGGGCAAATGAGCAGTTCTTC CASSGANEQFF
NA many TRBJ2-3 TRBV19 TGTGCCAGTAGTATTGTGGGGGGAAGCACAGATACGCAGTATTTT CASSIVGGSTDTQYF
NA many TRBJ2-7 TRBV5-4 TGTGCCAGCAGCTTGGCCCCGCAAGGCTACGAGCAGTACTTC CASSLAPQGYEQYF